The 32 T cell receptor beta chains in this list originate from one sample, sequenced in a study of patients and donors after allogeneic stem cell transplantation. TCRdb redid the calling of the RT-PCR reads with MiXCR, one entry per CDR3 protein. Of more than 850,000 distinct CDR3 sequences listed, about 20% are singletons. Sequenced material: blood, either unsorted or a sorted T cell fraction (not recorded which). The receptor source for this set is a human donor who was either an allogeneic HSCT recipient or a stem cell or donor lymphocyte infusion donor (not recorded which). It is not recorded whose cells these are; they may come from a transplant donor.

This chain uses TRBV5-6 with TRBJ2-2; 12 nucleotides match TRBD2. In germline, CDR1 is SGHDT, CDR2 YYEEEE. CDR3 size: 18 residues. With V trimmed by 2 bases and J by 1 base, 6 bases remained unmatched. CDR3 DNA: TGTGCCAGCAGCTTTCCCCTAGCGGGAGGGCTGAACACCGGGGAGCTGTTTTTT. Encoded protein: CASSFPLAGGLNTGELFF.

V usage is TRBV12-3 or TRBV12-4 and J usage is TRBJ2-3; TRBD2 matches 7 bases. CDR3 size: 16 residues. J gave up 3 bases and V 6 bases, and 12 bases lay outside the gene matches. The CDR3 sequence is CASRIHLAGETDTQYF. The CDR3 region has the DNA TGTGCCAGCAGAATCCACCTCGCGGGGGAGACAGATACGCAGTATTTT.

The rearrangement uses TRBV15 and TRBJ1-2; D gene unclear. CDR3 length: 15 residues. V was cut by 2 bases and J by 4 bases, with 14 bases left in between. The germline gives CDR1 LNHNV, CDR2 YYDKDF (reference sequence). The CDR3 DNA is TGTGCCACCAGCAGACCTGACAAGGGTTCCTATGGCTACACCTTC. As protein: CATSRPDKGSYGYTF.

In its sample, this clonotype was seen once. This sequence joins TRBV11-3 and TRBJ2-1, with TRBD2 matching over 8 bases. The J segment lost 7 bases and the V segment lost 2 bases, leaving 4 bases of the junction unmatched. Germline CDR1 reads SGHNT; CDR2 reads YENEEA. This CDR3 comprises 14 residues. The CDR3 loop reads CASSLRSGMNEQFF. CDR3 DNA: TGTGCCAGCAGCTTACGTAGCGGGATGAATGAGCAGTTCTTC.

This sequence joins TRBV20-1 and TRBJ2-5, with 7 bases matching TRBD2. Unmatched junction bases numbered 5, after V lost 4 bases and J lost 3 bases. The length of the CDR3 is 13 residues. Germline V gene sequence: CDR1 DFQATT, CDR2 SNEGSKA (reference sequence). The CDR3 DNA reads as TGCAGTGCTATCGGACTAGTCGAAGAGACCCAGTACTTC. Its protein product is CSAIGLVEETQYF.

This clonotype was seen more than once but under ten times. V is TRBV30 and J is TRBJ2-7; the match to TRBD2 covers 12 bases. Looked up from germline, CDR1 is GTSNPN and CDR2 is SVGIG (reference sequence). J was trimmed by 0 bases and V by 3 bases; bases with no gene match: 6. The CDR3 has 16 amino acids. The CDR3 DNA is TGTGCCTGGAGCGACGGACTAGCGGGGAGCTCCTACGAGCAGTACTTC. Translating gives CAWSDGLAGSSYEQYF.

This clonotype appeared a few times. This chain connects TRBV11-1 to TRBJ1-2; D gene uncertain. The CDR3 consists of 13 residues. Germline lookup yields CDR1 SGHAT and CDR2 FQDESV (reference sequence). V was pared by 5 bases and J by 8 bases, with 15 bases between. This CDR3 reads CASSVLLGSGYTF. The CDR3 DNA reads TGTGCCAGCAGCGTCCTTTTAGGTTCCGGCTACACCTTC.

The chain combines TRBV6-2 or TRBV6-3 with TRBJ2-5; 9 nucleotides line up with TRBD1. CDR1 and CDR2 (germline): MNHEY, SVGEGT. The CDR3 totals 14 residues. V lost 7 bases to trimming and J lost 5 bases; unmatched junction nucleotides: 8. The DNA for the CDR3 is TGTGCCAGCAACGACAGGGGGGGCCGTGAGACCCAGTACTTC. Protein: CASNDRGGRETQYF.

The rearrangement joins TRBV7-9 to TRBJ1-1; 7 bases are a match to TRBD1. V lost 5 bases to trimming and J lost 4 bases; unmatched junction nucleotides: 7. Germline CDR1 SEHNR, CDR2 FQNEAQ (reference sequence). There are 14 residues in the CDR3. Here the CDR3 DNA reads TGTGCCAGCAGCCGCGCAGCAGGGGGCACTGAAGCTTTCTTT. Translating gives CASSRAAGGTEAFF.

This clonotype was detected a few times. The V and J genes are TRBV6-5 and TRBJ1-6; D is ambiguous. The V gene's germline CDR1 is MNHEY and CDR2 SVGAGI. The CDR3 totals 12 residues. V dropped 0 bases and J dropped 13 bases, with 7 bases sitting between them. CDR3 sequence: CASSYSGRPLHF. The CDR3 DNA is TGTGCCAGCAGTTACTCCGGGAGGCCCCTCCACTTT.

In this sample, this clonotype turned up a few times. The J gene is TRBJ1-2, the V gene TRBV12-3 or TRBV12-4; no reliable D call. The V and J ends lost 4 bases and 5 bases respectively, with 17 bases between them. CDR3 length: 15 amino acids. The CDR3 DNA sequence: TGTGCCAGCAGTTCCTCTAGAGTCCGGGGATATGGCTACACCTTC. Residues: CASSSSRVRGYGYTF.

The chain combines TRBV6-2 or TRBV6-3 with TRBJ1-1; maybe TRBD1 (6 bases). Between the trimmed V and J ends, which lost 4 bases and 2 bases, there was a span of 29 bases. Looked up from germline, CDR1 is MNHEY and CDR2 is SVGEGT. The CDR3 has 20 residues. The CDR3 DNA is TGTGCCAGCAGTTCCCAACGTATGGGGACAAGGGGATCGACAAACACTGAAGCTTTCTTT. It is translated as CASSSQRMGTRGSTNTEAFF.

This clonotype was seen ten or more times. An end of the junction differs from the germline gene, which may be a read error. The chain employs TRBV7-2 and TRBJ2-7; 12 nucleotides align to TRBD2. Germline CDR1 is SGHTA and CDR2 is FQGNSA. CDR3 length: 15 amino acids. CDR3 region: CASSLVTSGSYEQYF. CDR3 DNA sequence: TGTGCCAGCAGTTTAGTGACTAGCGGGAGTTACGAGCAGTACTTC.

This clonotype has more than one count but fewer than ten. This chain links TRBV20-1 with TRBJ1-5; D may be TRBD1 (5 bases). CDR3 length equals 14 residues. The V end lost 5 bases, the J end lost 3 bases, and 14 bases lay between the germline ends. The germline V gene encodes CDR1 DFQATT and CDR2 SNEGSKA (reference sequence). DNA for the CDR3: TGCAGTGCTTCGACCGGGGCATACAATCAGCCCCAGCATTTT. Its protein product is CSASTGAYNQPQHF.

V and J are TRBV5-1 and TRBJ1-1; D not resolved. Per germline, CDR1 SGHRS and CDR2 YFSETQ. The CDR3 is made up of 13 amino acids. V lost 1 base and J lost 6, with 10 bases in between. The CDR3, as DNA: TGCGCCAGCAGCTTGTTGACCGGTCCTGAAGCTTTCTTT. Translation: CASSLLTGPEAFF.

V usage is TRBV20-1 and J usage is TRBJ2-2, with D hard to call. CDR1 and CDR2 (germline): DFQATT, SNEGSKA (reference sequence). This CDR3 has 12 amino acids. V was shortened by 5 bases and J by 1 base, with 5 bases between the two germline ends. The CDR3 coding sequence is TGCAGTGCTCTAAGGAACACCGGGGAGCTGTTTTTT. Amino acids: CSALRNTGELFF.

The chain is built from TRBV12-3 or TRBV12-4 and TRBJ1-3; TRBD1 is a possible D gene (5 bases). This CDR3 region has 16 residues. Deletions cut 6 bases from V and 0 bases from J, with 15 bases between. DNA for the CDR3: TGTGCCAGCAGACGACGGACACCAACCTCTGGAAACACCATATATTTT. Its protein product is CASRRRTPTSGNTIYF.

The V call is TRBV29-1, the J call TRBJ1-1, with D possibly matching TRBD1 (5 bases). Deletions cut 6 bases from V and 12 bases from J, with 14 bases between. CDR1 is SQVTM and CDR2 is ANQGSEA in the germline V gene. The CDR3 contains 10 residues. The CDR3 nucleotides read TGCAGCGTCCAGACCGGGGGACCTTTCTTT. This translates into CSVQTGGPFF.

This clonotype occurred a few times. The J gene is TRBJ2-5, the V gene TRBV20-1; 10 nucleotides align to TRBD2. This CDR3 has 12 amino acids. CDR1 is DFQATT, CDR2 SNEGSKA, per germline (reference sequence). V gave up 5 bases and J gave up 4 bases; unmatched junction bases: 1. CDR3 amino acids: CSAGTSAETQYF. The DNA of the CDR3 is TGCAGTGCTGGGACTAGCGCAGAGACCCAGTACTTC.

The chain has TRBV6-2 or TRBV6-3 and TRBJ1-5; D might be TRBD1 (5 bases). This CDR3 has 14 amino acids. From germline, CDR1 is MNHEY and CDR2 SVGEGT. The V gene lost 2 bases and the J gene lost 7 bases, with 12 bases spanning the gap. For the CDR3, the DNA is TGTGCCAGCAGTTACGAGCTGGGACCCCAGCCCCAGCATTTT. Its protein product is CASSYELGPQPQHF.

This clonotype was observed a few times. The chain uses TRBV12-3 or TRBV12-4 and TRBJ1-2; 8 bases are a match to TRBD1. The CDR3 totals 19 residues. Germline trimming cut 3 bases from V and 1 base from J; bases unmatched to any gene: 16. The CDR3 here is CASSFSLPIDRGSNYGYTF. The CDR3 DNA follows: TGTGCCAGCAGTTTTAGCCTTCCCATCGACAGGGGAAGTAACTATGGCTACACCTTC.

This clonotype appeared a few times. In nucleotides, the CDR3 is TGTGCCAGCAGCGTAGTCACTAGCGGGAGTTCAGGGGAGCAGTTCTTC. Amino acids: CASSVVTSGSSGEQFF. The chain links TRBV9 to TRBJ2-1; 11 bases map to TRBD2. CDR1 and CDR2 from the germline V gene are SGDLS and YYNGEE. The CDR3 consists of 16 residues. With V trimmed by 0 bases and J by 10 bases, 9 bases remained unmatched.

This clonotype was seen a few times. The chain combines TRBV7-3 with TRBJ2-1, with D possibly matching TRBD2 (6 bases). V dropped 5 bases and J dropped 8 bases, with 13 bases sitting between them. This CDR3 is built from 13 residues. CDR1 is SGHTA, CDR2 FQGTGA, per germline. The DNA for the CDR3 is TGTGCCAGCAGCCCGGAGGGTCGGCATGAGCAGTTCTTC. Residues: CASSPEGRHEQFF.

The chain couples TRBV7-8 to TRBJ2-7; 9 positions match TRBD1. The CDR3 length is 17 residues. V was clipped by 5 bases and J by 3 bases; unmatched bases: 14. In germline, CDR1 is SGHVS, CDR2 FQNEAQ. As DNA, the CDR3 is TGTGCCAGCAGCCCAAAAACAGGGGGCATTCGAAACTACGAGCAGTACTTC. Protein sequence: CASSPKTGGIRNYEQYF.

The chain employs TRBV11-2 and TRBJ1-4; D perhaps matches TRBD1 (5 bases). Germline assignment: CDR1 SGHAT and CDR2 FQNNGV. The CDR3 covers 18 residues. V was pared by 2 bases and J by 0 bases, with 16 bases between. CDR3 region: CASSLRGDQGATNEKLFF. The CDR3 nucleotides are TGTGCCAGCAGCTTACGGGGGGACCAGGGAGCAACTAATGAAAAACTGTTTTTT. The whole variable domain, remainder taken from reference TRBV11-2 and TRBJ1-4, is EAGVAQSPRYKIIEKRQSVAFWCNPISGHATLYWYQQILGQGPKLLIQFQNNGVVDDSQLPKDRFSAERLKGVDSTLKIQPAKLEDSAVYLCASSLRGDQGATNEKLFFGSGTQLSVL.

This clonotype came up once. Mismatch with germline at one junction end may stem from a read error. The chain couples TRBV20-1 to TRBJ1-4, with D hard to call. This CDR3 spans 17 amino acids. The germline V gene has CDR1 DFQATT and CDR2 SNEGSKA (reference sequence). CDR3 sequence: CSSRGVAGLTTREKLFF. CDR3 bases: TGCAGTTCTAGAGGCGTGGCAGGCCTAACGACTCGGGAAAAACTGTTTTTT.

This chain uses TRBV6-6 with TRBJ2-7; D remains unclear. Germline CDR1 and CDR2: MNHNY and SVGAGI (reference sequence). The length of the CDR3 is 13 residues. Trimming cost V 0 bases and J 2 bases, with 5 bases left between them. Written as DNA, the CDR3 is TGTGCCAGCAGTTACTCCTCTCCCTACGAGCAGTACTTC. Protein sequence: CASSYSSPYEQYF.

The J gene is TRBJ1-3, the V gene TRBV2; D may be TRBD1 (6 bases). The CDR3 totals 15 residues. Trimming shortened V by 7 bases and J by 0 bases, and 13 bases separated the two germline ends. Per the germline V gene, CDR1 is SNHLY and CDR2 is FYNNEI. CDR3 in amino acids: CASTPDRTSGNTIYF. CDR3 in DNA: TGTGCCAGCACCCCCGACAGGACCTCTGGAAACACCATATATTTT.

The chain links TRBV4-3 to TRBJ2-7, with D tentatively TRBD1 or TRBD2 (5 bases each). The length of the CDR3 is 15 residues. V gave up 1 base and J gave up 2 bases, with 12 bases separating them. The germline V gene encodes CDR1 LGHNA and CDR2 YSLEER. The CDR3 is CASSQAWDGTYEQYF. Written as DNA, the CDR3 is TGCGCCAGCAGCCAAGCTTGGGACGGGACCTACGAGCAGTACTTC.

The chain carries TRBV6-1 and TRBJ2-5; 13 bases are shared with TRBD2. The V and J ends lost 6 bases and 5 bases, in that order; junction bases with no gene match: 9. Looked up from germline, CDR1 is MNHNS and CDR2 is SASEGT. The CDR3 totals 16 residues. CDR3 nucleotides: TGTGCCAGCAGCGCACGACTAGCGGGGGGAGGGGAGACCCAGTACTTC. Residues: CASSARLAGGGETQYF.

The CDR3 here is CASAYLGLPEAFF. CDR3 DNA: TGTGCCAGCGCGTATTTGGGGTTACCTGAAGCTTTCTTT. The chain combines TRBV11-2 with TRBJ1-1; D gene uncertain. Trimming shortened V by 8 bases and J by 6 bases, and 16 bases separated the two germline ends. The germline V gene encodes CDR1 SGHAT and CDR2 FQNNGV. This CDR3 spans 13 amino acids.

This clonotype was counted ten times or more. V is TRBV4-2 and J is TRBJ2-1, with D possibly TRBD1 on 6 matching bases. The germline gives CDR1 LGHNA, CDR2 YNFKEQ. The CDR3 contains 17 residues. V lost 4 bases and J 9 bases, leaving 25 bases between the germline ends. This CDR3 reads CASSLPPGTNHGGEQFF. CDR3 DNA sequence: TGTGCCAGCAGCCTCCCGCCCGGGACAAACCATGGGGGTGAGCAGTTCTTC.